The next 3 T cell receptor beta chains were all read from a single sample in a study of blood T cell repertoires in COVID-19. Profiling relied on immunoSEQ multiplex PCR, and the TCRdb table lists in-frame clones only, not all of them. The sample has under 200,000 clones; about nine tenths are singletons. Source material: PBMCs or T cells enriched from blood (not recorded which). The receptors here all came from a woman aged 18-30 years who had recovered from COVID-19.

The chain uses TRBV11-2 and TRBJ2-1; D gene uncertain. V was trimmed by 3 bases and J by 9 bases, leaving 6 bases between them. Germline V gives CDR1 SGHAT, CDR2 FQNNGV. CDR3 size: 11 residues. CDR3 sequence: CASSFSSEQFF. CDR3 nucleotides: TGTGCCAGCAGCTTCTCTAGTGAGCAGTTCTTC.

This clone was seen more than once but under ten times. CDR3 sequence reads: CASSVRAAGTYEQYF. The CDR3 bases are TGTGCCAGCAGCGTCCGAGCCGCAGGGACCTACGAGCAGTACTTC. The V and J genes are TRBV9 and TRBJ2-7; tentative D call: TRBD1 (5 bases). CDR1 is SGDLS, CDR2 YYNGEE, per germline. The CDR3 is 15 residues long. Trimming removed 2 bases at V and 2 bases at J, with 14 bases between.

V gene TRBV7-3 combines with J gene TRBJ2-3, with 9 bases that match TRBD2. Trimming removed 1 base from V and 0 bases from J; junction bases left unmatched: 23. Per the germline V gene, CDR1 is SGHTA and CDR2 is FQGTGA. The CDR3 covers 23 residues. CDR3 sequence reads: CASSLRALGRASGMIASTDTQYF. The CDR3 bases are TGTGCCAGCAGCTTAAGAGCTCTCGGTCGGGCTAGCGGGATGATAGCTAGCACAGATACGCAGTATTTT.